The sample holds many counts of the clone carrying this TCR beta chain. Its cognate antigen is unknown. The data belong to a study of T cells in Graves' hyperthyroidism and ophthalmopathy. General study findings and limits: Most clonotypes expanded in the thyroid (above 0.001) were also present in blood.

Amplified regions were TCR beta CDR3 sequences from RNA transcripts. A first-round RT-PCR of the TCR CDR3 used the HTBI primer set. TCRdb reprocessed the multiplex PCR reads with MiXCR, giving one entry per CDR3 protein. This table has roughly 600,000 distinct CDR3 sequences, about 15% appearing once. This TCR derives from a woman aged 45-65 years with Graves' ophthalmopathy. The sample comprised blood.

CDR3 in DNA: TGTGCCAGCAGTGAGGGCGGGAGGAGTTCCAATGAGCAGTTCTTC. Its translation: CASSEGGRSSNEQFF. The rearrangement uses TRBV2 and TRBJ2-1, with 8 bases matching TRBD2. CDR1 and CDR2 from the germline V gene are SNHLY and FYNNEI. After removal of 3 bases from V and 6 bases from J, the junction contained 7 bases not matched to a gene. The CDR3 is 15 amino acids.